Listed below are T cell receptor beta chains from one sample, sequenced in a study of cytomegalovirus exposure and HLA in healthy donors. The table came from immunoSEQ multiplex PCR; TCRdb's copy has only in-frame clones and leaves some out. The sample holds 140,000 to 150,000 clones; 65% to 85% are singletons and the top ten take about 3.4%. The specimen sequenced was PBMCs. The receptors derive from a male donor in good health and CMV-seronegative. Both conserved end residues are part of each CDR3. D genes are given only for firm matches. Some rows have no size entry. The others give once, few or many, or a class for an expanded clone.

>TRBV6-5|TRBJ1-2|.|.
TGTGCCAGCAGGGACAGACCTCATGGCTACACCTTC
CASRDRPHGYTF
>TRBV29-1|TRBJ1-1|once|.
TGCAGCGTTGACCCGGGGAGAAGGACTGAAGCTTTCTTT
CSVDPGRRTEAFF
>TRBV2|TRBJ1-1|.|.
TGTGCCAGCAGTGAAAACGGAGTTGGACGGGGGGTCTCTGGAGCTTTCTTT
CASSENGVGRGVSGAFF
>TRBV28|TRBJ2-3|.|TRBD1
TGTGCCAGCAGTTTATTAGGACAGGGGACAGATACGCAGTATTTT
CASSLLGQGTDTQYF
>TRBV5-8|TRBJ2-7|few|.
TGTGCCAGCAGCCTGGTCACCTACGAGCAGTACTTC
CASSLVTYEQYF
>TRBV27|TRBJ1-6|few|.
TGTGCCAGCAGTTTAGCCGGTACCTTCAATTCACCCCTCCACTTT
CASSLAGTFNSPLHF
>TRBV11-2|TRBJ2-7|.|TRBD2
TGTGCCAGCAGCTTAGACCTAGCGGGAGGGAGAGAGCAGTACTTC
CASSLDLAGGREQYF
>TRBV2|TRBJ2-7|.|TRBD1
TGTGCCAGCAGAAAGATTTATGGGACAGGGGTGGGCGTGCAGTACTTC
CASRKIYGTGVGVQYF
>TRBV4-1|TRBJ1-4|.|.
TGCGCCAGCAGCCAAGAATCCCTAACCGCAAGTGAAAAACTGTTTTTT
CASSQESLTASEKLFF
>TRBV2|TRBJ2-7|.|TRBD1
TGTGCCAGTCGACAGGGGGGCGGCGAGCAGTACTTC
CASRQGGGEQYF
>TRBV9|TRBJ2-2|.|TRBD2
TGTGCCAGCAGCGGGTCCGGGGCGGTAGCGGGCCTCGACGGGGAGCTGTTTTTT
CASSGSGAVAGLDGELFF
>TRBV27|TRBJ1-1|.|.
TGTGCCAGCAGTTTAACAGGGCAGTGGACTGAAGCTTTCTTT
CASSLTGQWTEAFF
>TRBV28|TRBJ2-1|.|TRBD2
TGTGCCAGCAGAAGGACTAGCGGGAGGTTTTGGCAGTTCTTC
CASRRTSGRFWQFF
>TRBV4-2|TRBJ2-5|.|.
TGTGCCAGCAGCCAAGAGACCGCCGGGACAATGCAAGAGACCCAGTACTTC
CASSQETAGTMQETQYF
>TRBV19|TRBJ1-4|.|.
TGTGCCAGTAGCAGGACGGGGAGGAATGAAAAACTGTTTTTT
CASSRTGRNEKLFF
>TRBV4-1|TRBJ2-7|.|TRBD1
TGCGCCAGCAGCCCTGCCGGGACAGGGGCCTACGAGCAGTACTTC
CASSPAGTGAYEQYF
>TRBV7-9|TRBJ1-4|once|.
TGTGCCAGCAGCTTAGAGCACGGAACTAATGAAAAACTGTTTTTT
CASSLEHGTNEKLFF
>TRBV7-8|TRBJ2-2|.|TRBD2
TGTGCCAGCAGGGCTAGCGGGACTACCGGGGAGCTGTTTTTT
CASRASGTTGELFF
>TRBV20-1|TRBJ2-7|.|.
TGCAGTGCTCGGACAGCATACGAGCAGTACTTC
CSARTAYEQYF
>TRBV4-1|TRBJ1-2|few|.
TGCGCCAGCAGCCAGCCTACCCGCCCGGGTAACTATGGCTACACCTTC
CASSQPTRPGNYGYTF
>TRBV14|TRBJ1-1|.|.
TGTGCCAGCAGCCAGCATTGGGGGGGATCTGAAGCTTTCTTT
CASSQHWGGSEAFF
>TRBV28|TRBJ1-1|.|TRBD1
TGTGCCAGCAGATCTTACAGGGGGCGTCAGAACACTGAAGCTTTCTTT
CASRSYRGRQNTEAFF
>TRBV5-5|TRBJ1-4|.|.
TGTGCCAGCAATAGAAACAGTGCAACTAATGAAAAACTGTTTTTT
CASNRNSATNEKLFF
>TRBV2|TRBJ2-5|.|TRBD2
TGTGCCAGCAGTAGAACAGCGGGGGGACAAGAGACCCAGTACTTC
CASSRTAGGQETQYF
>TRBV4-1|TRBJ2-7|.|TRBD2
TGCGCCAGCAGCCAAGATCGTGGGGGGGCCTACGAGCAGTACTTC
CASSQDRGGAYEQYF
>TRBV28|TRBJ1-1|.|TRBD1
TGTGCCAGCAGTAACCTTCCCGGGAGGGGGCTGAACACTGAAGCTTTCTTT
CASSNLPGRGLNTEAFF
>TRBV30|TRBJ2-2|once|TRBD2
TGTGCCTGGAGTCCAGCGGGACGGGATAACGGGGAGCTGTTTTTT
CAWSPAGRDNGELFF
>TRBV2|TRBJ1-5|.|TRBD1
TGTGCCAGCAGTGAAGCGGGGACAGGGCGTAATCAGCCCCAGCATTTT
CASSEAGTGRNQPQHF
>TRBV5-6|TRBJ1-1|.|.
TGTGCCAGCAGCTTGGTGGGACAGAACACTGAAGCTTTCTTT
CASSLVGQNTEAFF
>TRBV19|TRBJ2-3|.|.
TGTGCCAGTAGTATATTGACAGGAAGCACAGATACGCAGTATTTT
CASSILTGSTDTQYF
>TRBV19|TRBJ2-4|.|.
TGTGCCACTTCCCGACAGGACATCCTAGCCAAAAACATTCAGTACTTC
CATSRQDILAKNIQYF
>TRBV19|TRBJ2-1|.|TRBD2
TGTGCCAGTAGTACCTTTAGCGGGACTTTTTACAATGAGCAGTTCTTC
CASSTFSGTFYNEQFF
>TRBV12-5|TRBJ1-5|.|TRBD1
TGTGCTAGTGGACCCCCGGGACAGGGACGTTGGGCCGATCAGCCCCAGCATTTT
CASGPPGQGRWADQPQHF
>TRBV7-9|TRBJ2-7|.|.
TGTGCCAGCAGCTTAGATACGAGAAGCGGAGGTAGCTCCTACGAGCAGTACTTC
CASSLDTRSGGSSYEQYF
>TRBV5-4|TRBJ2-3|.|TRBD2
TGTGCCAGCAGCCCTGGACTAGCGGGAGTAGTAGATACGCAGTATTTT
CASSPGLAGVVDTQYF
>TRBV11-2|TRBJ1-2|few|TRBD1
TGTGCCAGCAGCCTAGGCCGGGACAGGGTTTTCGGCTACACCTTC
CASSLGRDRVFGYTF
>TRBV30|TRBJ2-7|once|TRBD2
TGTGCCTGGAGACCCGAGGTGACCAACCTCGGGAGGGAACGGGAGCAGTACTTC
CAWRPEVTNLGREREQYF
>TRBV4-2|TRBJ1-4|.|TRBD1
TGTGCCAGCAGCCAGGCTCGGGCAGGGGGGTATGAAAAACTGTTTTTT
CASSQARAGGYEKLFF
>TRBV27|TRBJ1-5|.|TRBD1
TGTGCCAGCAGTTTGAGTGCATGGGACAGGGGCAATCAGCCCCAGCATTTT
CASSLSAWDRGNQPQHF
>TRBV5-6|TRBJ2-1|.|.
TGTGCCAGCAGCCCTGAGGGCGGGTACAATGAGCAGTTCTTC
CASSPEGGYNEQFF
>TRBV5-1|TRBJ1-4|.|TRBD1
TGCGCCAGCAGCCCGGGACAGGGGAATGAAAAACTGTTTTTT
CASSPGQGNEKLFF
>TRBV7-9|TRBJ1-1|.|.
TGTGCCAGCAGCTTAGGCGGGGGCAAATGGTTGAACACTGAAGCTTTCTTT
CASSLGGGKWLNTEAFF
>TRBV28|TRBJ2-7|.|.
TGTGCCAGCAGTTTGGGGCGGGAGCAGTACTTC
CASSLGREQYF
>TRBV4-1|TRBJ1-1|.|.
TGCGCCAGCAGCCTACCGGGGATAATGAACACTGAAGCTTTCTTT
CASSLPGIMNTEAFF
>TRBV7-9|TRBJ1-1|.|.
TGTGCCAGCAGCTTAGGGGCGGGGGACACTGAAGCTTTCTTT
CASSLGAGDTEAFF
>TRBV5-4|TRBJ1-2|.|TRBD1
TGTGCCAGCAGCGCGGGACAGGGTGTATTCTATGGCTACACCTTC
CASSAGQGVFYGYTF